The 24 T cell receptor beta chains in this list originate from one sample, sequenced in a study of blood T cell repertoires in COVID-19 (dated by TCRdb to about 2020). Libraries were constructed by the immunoSEQ multiplex PCR assay. Entries here come from immuneACCESS through TCRdb and include only in-frame sequences with V and J called. Some clones fail to appear in such tables; in the studies checked, an unresolved V gene covers under half of the shortfall, and the cause of the remainder is unknown. This sample lists roughly 330,000 clones; around 87% were detected once. The ten most abundant clones make up approximately 5.3% of the sample. The sequencing input was PBMCs or T cells enriched from blood (not recorded which). These receptor sequences come from a woman between 25 and 40 years old who had recovered from COVID-19.

The chain joins TRBV6-2 or TRBV6-3 to TRBJ2-1, with D maybe TRBD1 (6 bases). Germline V CDR1 and CDR2: MNHEY, SVGEGT. V shed 6 bases and J shed 0 bases, with 15 bases lying between them. CDR3 size: 16 residues. In DNA form, the CDR3 reads TGTGCCAGCAGCCTGAGGGGGTATTTCTCCTACAATGAGCAGTTCTTC. Its protein is CASSLRGYFSYNEQFF.

The gene calls are TRBV9 and TRBJ1-4; TRBD1 matches 9 bases. After removal of 3 bases from V and 8 bases from J, the junction contained 8 bases not matched to a gene. The CDR3 sequence is 15 residues long. CDR1 is SGDLS and CDR2 is YYNGEE in the germline V gene. The CDR3 sequence is CASSAGTGLGEKLFF. The CDR3 nucleotides are TGTGCCAGCAGCGCTGGGACAGGGTTAGGGGAAAAACTGTTTTTT.

The rearrangement joins TRBV6-4 to TRBJ2-2; 9 bases agree with TRBD2. V dropped 2 bases and J dropped 4; count of bases not matched to a gene: 2. The CDR3 covers 15 residues. CDR1 and CDR2 (germline): MRHNA, SNTAGT. The CDR3 is CASSDSGGFTGELFF. CDR3 DNA sequence: TGTGCCAGCAGTGACAGCGGGGGGTTCACCGGGGAGCTGTTTTTT.

J is TRBJ1-1 and V is TRBV19, with 7 bases matching TRBD1. CDR1 LNHDA and CDR2 SQIVND come from the germline V gene (reference sequence). The V and J ends lost 7 bases and 3 bases, in that order; junction bases with no gene match: 8. This CDR3 region has 14 residues. CDR3 DNA: TGTGCCAGTACCTACCTCGACAGGGACACTGAAGCTTTCTTT. It translates to CASTYLDRDTEAFF.

This chain connects TRBV7-2 to TRBJ1-2; 7 positions match TRBD1. Germline lookup yields CDR1 SGHTA and CDR2 FQGNSA. Losses at the gene ends were 5 bases for V and 2 bases for J; bases not matched to a gene: 8. This CDR3 comprises 15 residues. Here the CDR3 reads CASSANPGGNYGYTF. CDR3 nucleotide sequence: TGTGCCAGCAGCGCAAACCCAGGGGGAAACTATGGCTACACCTTC.

The chain has TRBV4-2 and TRBJ2-7; 9 nucleotides agree with TRBD2. The CDR3 spans 15 residues. CDR1 is LGHNA and CDR2 is YNFKEQ in the germline V gene. V was pared by 4 bases and J by 0 bases, with 4 bases of the junction left unmatched. The CDR3 DNA follows: TGTGCCAGCAGCCTCGTAGCGGGGGTCTCCTACGAGCAGTACTTC. Protein product: CASSLVAGVSYEQYF.

The genes are TRBV6-5 and TRBJ1-2, with TRBD1 matching 7 bases. Germline V gene lookup returns CDR1 MNHEY and CDR2 SVGAGI. The CDR3 loop spans 16 amino acids. V shed 2 bases, J shed 0 bases, and the junction held 6 bases outside the gene matches. CDR3 region: CASSYGGDSANYGYTF. The CDR3 nucleotides are TGTGCCAGCAGTTACGGAGGGGACAGCGCTAACTATGGCTACACCTTC.

This clone was seen a few times. The V call is TRBV28, the J call TRBJ1-2; TRBD1 might be the D (6 bases). CDR1 and CDR2 (germline): MDHEN, SYDVKM. This CDR3 is 13 amino acids long. The germline V and J ends were trimmed by 11 bases and 3 bases, with 16 bases remaining between them. The CDR3 protein is CAAGRGQDYGYTF. The CDR3 DNA follows: TGTGCCGCGGGGCGGGGGCAGGACTATGGCTACACCTTC.

The CDR3 sequence: CASSVGGGEQFF. CDR3 coding DNA: TGTGCCAGCAGTGTAGGGGGCGGGGAGCAGTTCTTC. V and J are TRBV25-1 and TRBJ2-1; TRBD1 matches 7 bases. Per the germline V gene, CDR1 is MGHDK and CDR2 is SYGVNS. This CDR3 contains 12 residues. J lost 10 bases, V lost 4 bases, and 4 bases had no gene match.

This chain links TRBV7-9 with TRBJ1-1; D gene uncertain. CDR3 length equals 15 residues. Trimming cost V 2 bases and J 0 bases, with 10 bases left between them. Germline CDR1 reads SEHNR; CDR2 reads FQNEAQ (reference sequence). The CDR3 loop reads CASSLSMAVNTEAFF. CDR3 coding DNA: TGTGCCAGCAGCTTAAGTATGGCAGTGAACACTGAAGCTTTCTTT.

This clone was found once. The genes are TRBV7-9 and TRBJ2-7; 10 nucleotides match TRBD1. J was trimmed by 2 bases and V by 5 bases; bases with no gene match: 9. CDR3 length: 16 residues. The germline CDR1 and CDR2 sequences are SEHNR and FQNEAQ (reference sequence). CDR3 DNA sequence: TGTGCCAGCAGCCCAATGTGGGACAGGGGCACCTACGAGCAGTACTTC. It is translated as CASSPMWDRGTYEQYF.

This chain links TRBV5-4 with TRBJ1-1, with 10 bases that match TRBD1. J lost 8 bases, V lost 2 bases, and 6 bases had no gene match. The CDR3 has 14 residues. Germline CDR1 reads SGHNT; CDR2 reads YYREEE (reference sequence). The CDR3 sequence is CASSFSGTGVEAFF. Written as DNA, the CDR3 is TGTGCCAGCAGCTTCTCCGGGACAGGGGTCGAAGCTTTCTTT.

The chain recombines TRBV7-2 with TRBJ2-7; tentative D call: TRBD1 (6 bases). This CDR3 is built from 16 residues. Germline V gene lookup returns CDR1 SGHTA and CDR2 FQGNSA. V was cut by 5 bases and J by 1 base, with 18 bases left in between. The CDR3 here is CASSLQGRGPSYEQYF. The CDR3 DNA sequence: TGTGCCAGCAGCCTGCAGGGCAGGGGACCTTCCTACGAGCAGTACTTC.

The J gene is TRBJ1-4, the V gene TRBV6-6, with D unresolved. CDR1 is MNHNY and CDR2 is SVGAGI in the germline V gene (reference sequence). Between the trimmed V and J ends, which lost 5 bases and 2 bases, there was a span of 12 bases. The CDR3 has 15 amino acids. For the CDR3, the DNA is TGTGCCAGCAGTACCCAGGTCTTTACTAATGAAAAACTGTTTTTT. Amino acid sequence: CASSTQVFTNEKLFF.

The chain couples TRBV6-2 or TRBV6-3 to TRBJ2-5; 7 bases match TRBD1. In germline, CDR1 is MNHEY, CDR2 SVGEGT. After removal of 2 bases from V and 5 bases from J, the junction contained 8 bases not matched to a gene. CDR3 size: 15 residues. CDR3 region: CASSYGDSAAETQYF. The CDR3 DNA reads as TGTGCCAGCAGTTACGGGGACAGCGCCGCCGAGACCCAGTACTTC.

The chain recombines TRBV2 with TRBJ1-3; D gene ambiguous. Germline assignment: CDR1 SNHLY and CDR2 FYNNEI. CDR3 size: 14 residues. Trimming shortened V by 4 bases and J by 0 bases, and 7 bases separated the two germline ends. The CDR3 sequence: CASSARDSGNTIYF. The CDR3 nucleotides are TGTGCCAGCAGTGCCCGGGACTCTGGAAACACCATATATTTT.

V usage is TRBV10-3 and J usage is TRBJ1-2, with a tentative D call TRBD1 (5 bases). Trimming shortened V by 0 bases and J by 2 bases, and 13 bases separated the two germline ends. Per germline, CDR1 ENHRY and CDR2 SYGVKD. The CDR3 is 16 residues long. The CDR3 region is CAISESRIDSNYGYTF. Here the CDR3 DNA reads TGTGCCATCAGTGAGTCGAGAATAGACAGCAACTATGGCTACACCTTC.

The chain combines TRBV11-2 with TRBJ1-3, with D perhaps TRBD1 (5 bases). Germline loops: CDR1 SGHAT, CDR2 FQNNGV. This CDR3 has 16 amino acids. V gave up 5 bases and J gave up 0 bases, with 14 bases separating them. This CDR3 reads CASSRGGANSGNTIYF. The CDR3 DNA reads as TGTGCCAGCAGCCGCGGGGGAGCAAACTCTGGAAACACCATATATTTT.

The chain joins TRBV19 to TRBJ1-5; D remains ambiguous. From germline, CDR1 is LNHDA and CDR2 SQIVND (reference sequence). Trimming left V 6 bases short and J 6 bases short, with 9 bases between. CDR3 size: 12 residues. For the CDR3, the DNA is TGTGCCAGTAGGGCGGGGAGTCAGCCCCAGCATTTT. Its translation: CASRAGSQPQHF.

There are a few counts of this clone. The V call is TRBV28, the J call TRBJ2-7; tentatively, D is TRBD1 (6 bases). V lost 3 bases and J lost 1, with 16 bases in between. Germline-derived CDR1 and CDR2 are MDHEN and SYDVKM. The CDR3 consists of 16 residues. In DNA, the CDR3 is TGTGCCAGCAGTTTTGGGTTGACAGGTCCATCCTACGAGCAGTACTTC. It is translated as CASSFGLTGPSYEQYF.

CDR3: CASSSGLASSTDTQYF. As DNA, the CDR3 is TGTGCCAGCAGCTCCGGACTAGCCTCATCCACAGATACGCAGTATTTT. The rearrangement uses TRBV7-3 and TRBJ2-3, with 8 bases that match TRBD2. V dropped 4 bases and J dropped 2; count of bases not matched to a gene: 8. Germline CDR1 is SGHTA and CDR2 is FQGTGA. This CDR3 is 16 amino acids long. The complete variable domain, with remaining parts taken from reference TRBV7-3 and TRBJ2-3, reads GAGVSQTPSNKVTEKGKYVELRCDPISGHTALYWYRQSLGQGPEFLIYFQGTGAADDSGLPNDRFFAVRPEGSVSTLKIQRTERGDSAVYLCASSSGLASSTDTQYFGPGTRLTVL.

V gene TRBV6-5 combines with J gene TRBJ2-7; TRBD2 might be the D (5 bases). The CDR3 sequence is 12 residues long. Germline values: CDR1 MNHEY, CDR2 SVGAGI. V was cut by 5 bases and J by 5 bases, with 10 bases left in between. The CDR3 region has the DNA TGTGCCAGCAGTCCCGGGAATCACGAGCAGTACTTC. It is translated as CASSPGNHEQYF.

The chain is built from TRBV16 and TRBJ1-1; D gene unclear. V was trimmed by 4 bases and J by 1 base, leaving 10 bases between them. Germline V gives CDR1 KGHSY, CDR2 FQNENV. The CDR3 consists of 14 residues. DNA for the CDR3: TGTGCCAGCAGCCTCACGAACAGGAACACTGAAGCTTTCTTT. Protein: CASSLTNRNTEAFF.

V gene TRBV6-1 combines with J gene TRBJ2-7; perhaps TRBD1 as D (5 bases). The V gene's germline CDR1 is MNHNS and CDR2 SASEGT. The CDR3 totals 16 residues. Trimming cost V 4 bases and J 3 bases, with 19 bases left between them. The CDR3 DNA reads as TGTGCCAGCAGTGTTAGGGGCCCCAATCCCCTCTACGAGCAGTACTTC. Residues: CASSVRGPNPLYEQYF.